This T cell receptor (beta chain) stems from a study of cytomegalovirus exposure and HLA in healthy donors. The length of the CDR3 is 17 residues. After removal of 1 base from V and 4 bases from J, the junction contained 6 bases not matched to a gene. CDR1 SNHLY and CDR2 FYNNEI come from the germline V gene. The study ran its PCR with 60 Vbeta and 13 Jbeta primers. Some clones are missing from TCRdb's copy, which holds only in-frame ones; the method was immunoSEQ multiplex PCR. The table includes 100,000 to 150,000 clones, about four fifths detected once. The rearrangement uses TRBV2 and TRBJ2-3, with TRBD2 matching over 12 bases. The receptor comes from a man aged 25 to 40 in good health and CMV-seronegative. Sequencing was done on a sample of PBMCs. The CDR3 DNA is TGTGCCAGCAGTGAAGTCCTTCTAGCGGGAGGGGCAGATACGCAGTATTTT. This translates into CASSEVLLAGGADTQYF. Full variable domain (outside the CDR3, taken from reference TRBV2 and TRBJ2-3): EPEVTQTPSHQVTQMGQEVILRCVPISNHLYFYWYRQILGQKVEFLVSFYNNEISEKSEIFDDQFSVERPDGSNFTLKIRSTKLEDSAMYFCASSEVLLAGGADTQYFGPGTRLTVL.